Shown below are 14 T cell receptor beta chains from a single sample sequenced in a study of shared clonotypes between healthy human individuals. The repertoire was sequenced with immunoSEQ multiplex PCR; TCRdb's copy has only in-frame clones and lacks some. Here the sample spans about 1,900,000 clones, approximately 94% being singletons. Naive CD8 populations comprised CD45RO-negative cells positively selected for CCR7, excluding terminally differentiated effector memory CD45RA+ cells. Input material: naive CD8+ T cells sorted from blood. These receptors were obtained from a man aged 18 to 29 in good health.

The genes are TRBV21-1 and TRBJ2-7. TRBV21-1 is a listed pseudogene. The CDR3 has 13 residues. CDR3 region: CASSNLRAYEQYF. The CDR3 nucleotides read TGTGCCAGCAGCAACCTAAGGGCCTACGAGCAGTACTTC.

The rearrangement uses TRBV14 and TRBJ2-7; 12 bases fit TRBD2. J was trimmed by 3 bases and V by 0 bases; bases with no gene match: 15. Germline CDR1 and CDR2: SGHDN and FVKESK. This CDR3 has 20 residues. DNA of the CDR3: TGTGCCAGCAGCCAAGATCCGAGACTAGCGGGGGCTGTCCTCCTCTACGAGCAGTACTTC. This encodes CASSQDPRLAGAVLLYEQYF.

This clone was observed a single time. V and J are TRBV27 and TRBJ1-5; D is undetermined. The CDR3 consists of 13 residues. With 4 bases removed from V and 13 bases from J, the gap between germline ends came to 17 bases. Germline V lookup: CDR1 MNHEY, CDR2 SMNVEV (reference sequence). This CDR3 is CASSSTFLETQHF. The DNA for the CDR3 is TGTGCCAGCAGTTCCACGTTCTTAGAAACACAGCATTTT.

The genes are TRBV7-9 and TRBJ1-2; D is possibly TRBD1 (5 bases). Germline CDR1 SEHNR, CDR2 FQNEAQ (reference sequence). The V end was cut by 4 bases, the J end by 4 bases, with 19 bases between. The CDR3 spans 16 residues. In DNA form, the CDR3 reads TGTGCCAGCAGCTCCATCGAGACAGAAGAAATCTATGGCTACACCTTC. This encodes CASSSIETEEIYGYTF.

The rearrangement uses TRBV4-3 and TRBJ2-7, with D possibly called TRBD1 or TRBD2 (5 bases each). Trimming removed 0 bases from V and 1 base from J, with 13 bases in between. CDR3 length equals 16 residues. Germline assignment: CDR1 LGHNA and CDR2 YSLEER. The CDR3 here is CASSQEVLGESYEQYF. CDR3 sequence (DNA): TGCGCCAGCAGCCAAGAGGTCCTGGGGGAGTCCTACGAGCAGTACTTC.

The chain employs TRBV4-1 and TRBJ2-7; D unresolved. V was clipped by 2 bases and J by 6 bases, with 17 bases between them. The CDR3 spans 15 residues. Germline lookup yields CDR1 MGHRA and CDR2 YSYEKL. The CDR3 DNA follows: TGCGCCAGCAGCCAAACGATAGGAATGTTAAGCGAGCAGTACTTC. Translation gives CASSQTIGMLSEQYF.

CDR3 residues: CASSSGLEQYF. DNA for the CDR3: TGTGCCAGCAGCTCGGGACTCGAGCAGTACTTC. The chain is built from TRBV5-4 and TRBJ2-7, with D possibly matching TRBD2 (6 bases). Germline V gene lookup returns CDR1 SGHNT and CDR2 YYREEE (reference sequence). V lost 3 bases and J 6 bases, leaving 7 bases between the germline ends. There are 11 residues in the CDR3.

This chain links TRBV25-1 with TRBJ2-1; possibly TRBD1 for D (6 bases). V lost 4 bases and J 6 bases, leaving 10 bases between the germline ends. Germline V gene sequence: CDR1 MGHDK, CDR2 SYGVNS. The CDR3 sequence is 13 residues long. In nucleotides, the CDR3 is TGTGCCAGCAGTGGGCTACAGGGCAATGAGCAGTTCTTC. Protein: CASSGLQGNEQFF.

The chain employs TRBV6-1 and TRBJ2-4, with TRBD2 matching over 8 bases. Looked up from germline, CDR1 is MNHNS and CDR2 is SASEGT. The junction had 6 bases not matched to a gene; V was cut back by 3 bases and J by 2 bases. The CDR3 has 16 amino acids. CDR3 region: CASSETPGGTKNIQYF. The CDR3 coding sequence is TGTGCCAGCAGTGAGACACCGGGGGGGACCAAAAACATTCAGTACTTC.

The rearrangement joins TRBV6-5 to TRBJ1-1; D gene ambiguous. The V end lost 2 bases, the J end lost 3 bases, and 13 bases lay between the germline ends. Germline V CDR1 and CDR2: MNHEY, SVGAGI. The CDR3 has 15 residues. The CDR3: CASSYGTGKHTEAFF. In nucleotides, the CDR3 is TGTGCCAGCAGTTACGGAACGGGGAAACACACTGAAGCTTTCTTT.

The gene calls are TRBV7-8 and TRBJ2-1, with TRBD2 matching over 12 bases. Germline V CDR1 and CDR2: SGHVS, FQNEAQ. V lost 5 bases, J lost 8 bases, and 7 bases stayed unmatched. This CDR3 has 15 amino acids. In nucleotides, the CDR3 is TGTGCCAGCAGCCCGCTAGCGGGGGGGCTCCATGAGCAGTTCTTC. Its protein is CASSPLAGGLHEQFF.

V and J are TRBV5-6 and TRBJ2-7, with TRBD2 matching 7 bases. The trim removed 3 bases at V and 0 bases at J, leaving 6 bases unmatched. The CDR3 extends over 15 amino acids. The germline V gene has CDR1 SGHDT and CDR2 YYEEEE. CDR3 loop: CASSSGGISSYEQYF. CDR3 in DNA: TGTGCCAGCAGCTCCGGGGGGATCAGCTCCTACGAGCAGTACTTC.

The V call is TRBV11-2, the J call TRBJ2-7; maybe TRBD2 (5 bases). Germline V CDR1 and CDR2: SGHAT, FQNNGV. V was trimmed by 5 bases and J by 2 bases, leaving 10 bases between them. The CDR3 consists of 13 residues. In nucleotides, the CDR3 is TGTGCCAGCAGCGGATCGGGGACCTACGAGCAGTACTTC. As protein: CASSGSGTYEQYF.

The genes are TRBV6-1 and TRBJ2-3; D is possibly TRBD1 or TRBD2 (5 bases each). The CDR3 covers 17 residues. CDR1 MNHNS and CDR2 SASEGT come from the germline V gene. The ends were cut back, 0 bases at V and 0 bases at J, with 13 bases in the middle. CDR3 bases: TGTGCCAGCAGTGAAGCGCGGTACGGGGCTAGCACAGATACGCAGTATTTT. Translated, it gives CASSEARYGASTDTQYF.